Below, 29 T cell receptor beta chains from the same sample are listed, as sequenced in a study of blood T cell repertoires in COVID-19. Sequencing was performed with immunoSEQ multiplex PCR; in TCRdb, only in-frame clones are kept and a portion is missing. Among about 95,000 clones listed, roughly nine tenths were seen once. The sequenced sample consisted of peripheral blood. The receptors come from a man in his forties or fifties with COVID-19, enrolled during active disease.

This chain links TRBV7-6 with TRBJ2-3; 8 bases agree with TRBD1. Germline trimming cut 4 bases from V and 4 bases from J; bases unmatched to any gene: 7. The CDR3 loop spans 15 amino acids. CDR1 is SGHVS and CDR2 is FNYEAQ in the germline V gene. CDR3 coding DNA: TGTGCCAGCAGCTCTGCAGGGGGCAGCGCAGATACGCAGTATTTT. It encodes CASSSAGGSADTQYF.

J is TRBJ2-7 and V is TRBV7-9, with a weak D call TRBD1 (6 bases). Trimming left V 3 bases short and J 8 bases short, with 17 bases between. The germline V gene has CDR1 SEHNR and CDR2 FQNEAQ (reference sequence). The CDR3 totals 14 residues. CDR3 protein: CASSFGQNPTKQYF. The DNA for the CDR3 is TGTGCCAGCAGCTTCGGACAGAATCCTACGAAGCAGTACTTC.

This chain connects TRBV10-3 to TRBJ2-6, with 13 bases matching TRBD2. Germline loops: CDR1 ENHRY, CDR2 SYGVKD. The CDR3 has 17 amino acids. V was pared by 4 bases and J by 4 bases, with 4 bases of the junction left unmatched. The CDR3 loop reads CAISGTSGGEGANVLTF. CDR3 nucleotides: TGTGCCATCAGTGGGACTAGCGGGGGTGAAGGGGCCAACGTCCTGACTTTC.

This clone showed up just once. The chain couples TRBV5-1 to TRBJ1-5; D is undetermined. Germline loops: CDR1 SGHRS, CDR2 YFSETQ. Between the trimmed V and J ends, which lost 0 bases and 4 bases, there was a span of 5 bases. CDR3 size: 13 residues. The CDR3 protein is CASSLDRNQPQHF. The CDR3 bases are TGCGCCAGCAGCTTGGACAGAAATCAGCCCCAGCATTTT.

The chain uses TRBV19 and TRBJ1-2; maybe TRBD1 (5 bases). The CDR3 spans 17 residues. The V gene's germline CDR1 is LNHDA and CDR2 SQIVND (reference sequence). V lost 4 bases and J lost 8, with 26 bases in between. CDR3 protein: CASSKGGTQAVVGGYTF. DNA of the CDR3: TGTGCCAGTAGTAAGGGCGGGACCCAGGCAGTGGTTGGCGGCTACACCTTC.

This chain connects TRBV27 to TRBJ1-2; a possible D gene is TRBD1 (6 bases). The V gene's germline CDR1 is MNHEY and CDR2 SMNVEV (reference sequence). This CDR3 has 15 residues. V was clipped by 5 bases and J by 1 base, with 14 bases between them. CDR3 nucleotide sequence: TGTGCCAGCAGTCTAGACAGGCACGTTAACTATGGCTACACCTTC. Translated, it gives CASSLDRHVNYGYTF.

The chain links TRBV28 to TRBJ2-5; TRBD2 agrees at 7 bases. Germline V CDR1 and CDR2: MDHEN, SYDVKM. The CDR3 is made up of 15 amino acids. V lost 5 bases, J lost 4 bases, and 10 bases stayed unmatched. The CDR3 DNA reads TGTGCCAGCAGTCCAAAATGGGGGGGAAGAGAGACCCAGTACTTC. Its translation is CASSPKWGGRETQYF.

The chain combines TRBV5-4 with TRBJ1-2; D uncertain. The V gene lost 0 bases and the J gene lost 3 bases, with 3 bases spanning the gap. This CDR3 has 12 residues. Germline-derived CDR1 and CDR2 are SGHNT and YYREEE (reference sequence). The DNA of the CDR3 is TGTGCCAGCAGCTTGGGCGACTATGGCTACACCTTC. Translated: CASSLGDYGYTF.

This chain uses TRBV11-2 with TRBJ2-1, with TRBD2 identical over 7 bases. This CDR3 is 14 amino acids long. The ends lost 5 bases at V and 5 bases at J; junction bases unmatched: 6. Germline loops: CDR1 SGHAT, CDR2 FQNNGV. The CDR3 region is CASSPGGGHNEQFF. In DNA form, the CDR3 reads TGTGCCAGCAGCCCCGGGGGAGGGCACAATGAGCAGTTCTTC.

The J gene is TRBJ1-4, the V gene TRBV9; 7 bases fit TRBD1. This CDR3 is 15 amino acids long. Trimming cost V 4 bases and J 5 bases; bases outside gene matches: 8. Germline loops: CDR1 SGDLS, CDR2 YYNGEE. The CDR3 sequence: CASSPGTVDNEKLFF. The CDR3 region has the DNA TGTGCCAGCAGCCCCGGGACAGTCGACAATGAAAAACTGTTTTTT.

The rearrangement uses TRBV10-3 and TRBJ2-5, with unresolved D. V dropped 3 bases and J dropped 5 bases, with 7 bases sitting between them. The CDR3 contains 12 residues. Germline V gene data show CDR1 as ENHRY and CDR2 as SYGVKD. This CDR3 reads CAISEPRETQYF. The CDR3 DNA is TGTGCCATCAGTGAACCGCGGGAGACCCAGTACTTC.

The rearrangement joins TRBV2 to TRBJ1-5; 9 bases map to TRBD1. With V trimmed by 1 base and J by 6 bases, 7 bases remained unmatched. Germline V lookup: CDR1 SNHLY, CDR2 FYNNEI. The CDR3 totals 16 residues. CDR3 in DNA: TGTGCCAGCAGTGAAGTGGGGACAGGGATCGGTCAGCCCCAGCATTTT. Its protein is CASSEVGTGIGQPQHF.

The chain uses TRBV4-2 and TRBJ2-7; no clear D gene. Germline CDR1 and CDR2: LGHNA and YNFKEQ. The CDR3 covers 15 residues. The ends were cut back, 0 bases at V and 7 bases at J, with 16 bases in the middle. The CDR3 spells CASSQDLRGLTEQYF. Written as DNA, the CDR3 is TGTGCCAGCAGCCAAGATCTGCGCGGCTTAACTGAGCAGTACTTC.

V usage is TRBV14 and J usage is TRBJ1-1; 9 bases match TRBD1. Germline V lookup: CDR1 SGHDN, CDR2 FVKESK. The CDR3 spans 15 residues. V lost 4 bases, J lost 3 bases, and 6 bases stayed unmatched. CDR3 in amino acids: CASSRTGDRYTEAFF. In DNA form, the CDR3 reads TGTGCCAGCAGCCGGACAGGGGATCGGTACACTGAAGCTTTCTTT.

The genes are TRBV19 and TRBJ2-3; tentatively, D is TRBD2 (5 bases). Trimming removed 1 base from V and 5 bases from J, with 16 bases in between. The germline CDR1 and CDR2 sequences are LNHDA and SQIVND (reference sequence). The CDR3 has 16 amino acids. The CDR3 is CASSIAKPRAGDTQYF. CDR3 coding DNA: TGTGCCAGTAGTATAGCTAAGCCTCGGGCGGGAGATACGCAGTATTTT.

V is TRBV11-3 and J is TRBJ2-1, with 13 bases matching TRBD2. With V trimmed by 0 bases and J by 2 bases, 7 bases remained unmatched. Germline loops: CDR1 SGHNT, CDR2 YENEEA. CDR3 length: 19 amino acids. CDR3 coding DNA: TGTGCCAGCAGCTTAGATGGGACTAGCGGGGCCCCGACCTACAATGAGCAGTTCTTC. Protein sequence: CASSLDGTSGAPTYNEQFF.

This sequence joins TRBV28 and TRBJ1-5, with D maybe TRBD1 (5 bases). Trimming left V 2 bases short and J 2 bases short, with 16 bases between. Germline values: CDR1 MDHEN, CDR2 SYDVKM. The CDR3 covers 17 residues. DNA for the CDR3: TGTGCCAGCAGTTTAGGCGTAACGGGGGTTGGCAATCAGCCCCAGCATTTT. Its protein is CASSLGVTGVGNQPQHF.

J is TRBJ2-2 and V is TRBV5-1; TRBD2 agrees at 9 bases. The CDR3 has 15 residues. Trimming at V came to 1 base and at J to 6 bases, leaving 4 bases not matched to a gene. Looked up from germline, CDR1 is SGHRS and CDR2 is YFSETQ. As DNA, the CDR3 is TGCGCCAGCAGCTTGACCACTAGCGGGTCCGGGGAGCTGTTTTTT. Protein: CASSLTTSGSGELFF.

This chain links TRBV28 with TRBJ1-6; D call uncertain. Trimming cost V 6 bases and J 0 bases, with 9 bases left between them. Germline loops: CDR1 MDHEN, CDR2 SYDVKM. The CDR3 totals 15 residues. The CDR3 DNA follows: TGTGCCAGCAGAGTACAGAGCTCCTATAATTCACCCCTCCACTTT. This gives the protein CASRVQSSYNSPLHF.

The V and J genes are TRBV7-8 and TRBJ2-5; maybe TRBD1 (5 bases). CDR1 is SGHVS and CDR2 is FQNEAQ in the germline V gene. This CDR3 comprises 14 residues. The ends were cut back, 1 base at V and 0 bases at J, with 6 bases in the middle. The CDR3 is CASSLGTYQETQYF. In DNA, the CDR3 is TGTGCCAGCAGCTTAGGGACATACCAAGAGACCCAGTACTTC.

The chain joins TRBV7-3 to TRBJ2-5; a weak D match, TRBD1 (6 bases). Germline CDR1 is SGHTA and CDR2 is FQGTGA. Between the trimmed V and J ends, which lost 4 bases and 2 bases, there was a span of 11 bases. The CDR3 has 14 residues. CDR3 nucleotides: TGTGCCAGCAGCTATAGAGGACAGCAAGAGACCCAGTACTTC. It is translated as CASSYRGQQETQYF.

The J gene is TRBJ1-3, the V gene TRBV6-1; the D gene is possibly TRBD1 (5 bases). Germline V gene lookup returns CDR1 MNHNS and CDR2 SASEGT. This CDR3 contains 16 residues. Trimming stripped 2 bases from V and 5 bases from J, with 16 bases between. The CDR3 spells CASSEITGYPRNTIYF. CDR3 nucleotide sequence: TGTGCCAGCAGTGAAATCACAGGCTATCCCCGAAACACCATATATTTT.

The chain recombines TRBV19 with TRBJ1-2; 7 bases agree with TRBD1. V shed 5 bases, J shed 0 bases, and the junction held 6 bases outside the gene matches. This CDR3 region has 15 residues. Per germline, CDR1 LNHDA and CDR2 SQIVND (reference sequence). The CDR3 is CASSRGQVANYGYTF. In DNA, the CDR3 is TGTGCCAGTAGTCGCGGACAGGTCGCTAACTATGGCTACACCTTC.

In nucleotides, the CDR3 is TGTGCCAGCAGCGTAGGGACTAGGCCCCCCGGGAACACTGAAGCTTTCTTT. Translating it yields CASSVGTRPPGNTEAFF. The rearrangement uses TRBV9 and TRBJ1-1; D is unresolved. Per the germline V gene, CDR1 is SGDLS and CDR2 is YYNGEE. CDR3 length: 17 amino acids. The V gene lost 0 bases and the J gene lost 1 base, with 16 bases spanning the gap.

The chain uses TRBV25-1 and TRBJ2-3; D may be TRBD1 (6 bases). The V end lost 5 bases, the J end lost 3 bases, and 12 bases lay between the germline ends. Germline CDR1 MGHDK, CDR2 SYGVNS. CDR3 length: 14 residues. The CDR3 region is CASSFERGTDTQYF. The CDR3 DNA follows: TGTGCCAGCAGTTTCGAAAGGGGGACAGATACGCAGTATTTT.

This clone was counted once. The chain links TRBV4-3 to TRBJ2-7; the match to TRBD1 covers 8 bases. Germline V gene data show CDR1 as LGHNA and CDR2 as YSLEER. Trimming removed 0 bases from V and 0 bases from J; junction bases left unmatched: 7. The CDR3 is made up of 17 amino acids. The CDR3 loop reads CASSQDLDREISYEQYF. CDR3 bases: TGCGCCAGCAGCCAAGATTTGGACAGGGAAATCTCCTACGAGCAGTACTTC.

J is TRBJ2-5 and V is TRBV5-4; 11 nucleotides match TRBD2. The CDR3 has 15 residues. Germline loops: CDR1 SGHNT, CDR2 YYREEE (reference sequence). V was clipped by 3 bases and J by 5 bases; unmatched bases: 6. The CDR3 region is CASSYPSGGSETQYF. CDR3 sequence (DNA): TGTGCCAGCAGCTACCCTAGCGGGGGGTCGGAGACCCAGTACTTC.

Turning to this clone: One end of the junction is discordant with germline, which a read error may explain. This chain joins TRBV3-1 (or the pseudogene TRBV3-2) and TRBJ2-7; tentatively, D is TRBD2 (6 bases). In germline, CDR1 is LGHDT, CDR2 YNNKEL (reference sequence). CDR3 length equals 17 residues. CDR3 residues: CASSQALLAGNGNEQYF. CDR3 bases: TGTGCCAGCAGTCAAGCCCTACTTGCGGGGAATGGGAACGAGCAGTACTTC.

Worth noting for this clone: Mismatch with germline at one junction end may stem from a read error. The chain couples TRBV7-7 to TRBJ2-5; 11 nucleotides line up with TRBD2. Germline assignment: CDR1 SSHAT and CDR2 FNYEAQ (reference sequence). The CDR3 length is 16 residues. The CDR3 DNA sequence: TGTGCTAGCAGCTTATACGAGGGGACTAGCGGCGAGACCCAGTACTTC. This encodes CASSLYEGTSGETQYF.